A single sample is the source of the 10 T cell receptor beta chains below, sequenced in a study of cytomegalovirus exposure and HLA in healthy donors. Researchers ran the PCR with 60 Vbeta and 13 Jbeta primers. The assay was immunoSEQ multiplex PCR, and TCRdb's table has in-frame clones only and misses some. The sample carries 150,000 to 250,000 clones, 65% to 90% recorded once. The sample was PBMCs. The receptors were sampled from a woman aged 50 to 60 in good health and CMV-seronegative.

As DNA, the CDR3 is TGTGCCAGCAGCCCTCGGGCAGGGGGTGCTGGGGCCAACGTCCTGACTTTC. It yields the protein CASSPRAGGAGANVLTF. The genes are TRBV9 and TRBJ2-6; 7 nucleotides align to TRBD1. The CDR3 is 17 residues long. Germline V gives CDR1 SGDLS, CDR2 YYNGEE. V shed 4 bases, J shed 2 bases, and the junction held 9 bases outside the gene matches.

The CDR3 protein is CASSIVLGTGGGQPQHF. CDR3 in DNA: TGTGCCAGTAGTATAGTACTAGGGACAGGGGGCGGTCAGCCCCAGCATTTT. V usage is TRBV19 and J usage is TRBJ1-5; TRBD1 matches 12 bases. V shed 1 base, J shed 6 bases, and the junction held 7 bases outside the gene matches. Germline-derived CDR1 and CDR2 are LNHDA and SQIVND (reference sequence). The CDR3 sequence is 17 residues long.

J is TRBJ1-1 and V is TRBV27; D is possibly TRBD1 (6 bases). In germline, CDR1 is MNHEY, CDR2 SMNVEV (reference sequence). CDR3 length: 16 amino acids. Trimming removed 1 base at V and 0 bases at J, with 12 bases between. The CDR3 loop is CASSLYQTGMNTEAFF. The DNA of the CDR3 is TGTGCCAGCAGTTTATATCAGACAGGTATGAACACTGAAGCTTTCTTT.

The chain recombines TRBV5-1 with TRBJ1-1, with no clear D. Germline loops: CDR1 SGHRS, CDR2 YFSETQ. The CDR3 contains 15 residues. With 0 bases removed from V and 0 bases from J, the gap between germline ends came to 9 bases. CDR3 nucleotide sequence: TGCGCCAGCAGCTTGGCGGTAGCAATGAACACTGAAGCTTTCTTT. This sequence encodes CASSLAVAMNTEAFF.

About this clone: At one end the junction does not follow the germline gene, possibly because of a read error. V usage is TRBV7-9 and J usage is TRBJ2-4; D remains ambiguous. The CDR3 has 14 residues. CDR1 is SEHNR and CDR2 is FQNEAQ in the germline V gene (reference sequence). CDR3 amino acids: CSSSPSLDKNIQYF. DNA for the CDR3: TGTTCCAGCAGCCCGAGTTTAGACAAAAACATTCAGTACTTC.

The chain is built from TRBV6-5 and TRBJ2-1, with TRBD2 matching over 12 bases. Germline V gene lookup returns CDR1 MNHEY and CDR2 SVGAGI. Unmatched junction bases numbered 5, after V lost 7 bases and J lost 7 bases. The CDR3 extends over 14 amino acids. CDR3 residues: CASKRTSGINEQFF. In DNA form, the CDR3 reads TGTGCCAGCAAAAGGACTAGCGGGATAAATGAGCAGTTCTTC.

The rearrangement joins TRBV27 to TRBJ1-4, with 12 bases lining up with TRBD1. V shed 10 bases, J shed 3 bases, and the junction held 6 bases outside the gene matches. Germline loops: CDR1 MNHEY, CDR2 SMNVEV (reference sequence). The CDR3 runs to 15 residues. The CDR3: CATSGQGASNEKLFF. CDR3 DNA: TGTGCCACCTCGGGACAGGGGGCCTCTAATGAAAAACTGTTTTTT.

This chain uses TRBV7-6 with TRBJ2-1; 12 bases align to TRBD2. CDR3 length: 13 amino acids. V was clipped by 4 bases and J by 14 bases; unmatched bases: 6. CDR1 and CDR2 from the germline V gene are SGHVS and FNYEAQ. The CDR3 nucleotides are TGTGCCAGCAGCTCCCGGACTAGCGGGATGAAGTTCTTC. Its translation: CASSSRTSGMKFF.

The J gene is TRBJ2-7, the V gene TRBV11-2; 9 positions match TRBD1. Germline values: CDR1 SGHAT, CDR2 FQNNGV. The CDR3 extends over 12 amino acids. V was clipped by 11 bases and J by 1 base; unmatched bases: 3. CDR3 sequence reads: CAGGTGSYEQYF. The CDR3 coding sequence is TGTGCCGGAGGGACAGGGTCCTACGAGCAGTACTTC.

J is TRBJ2-4 and V is TRBV27, with TRBD1 identical over 8 bases. V lost 4 bases and J lost 11; bases outside the gene matches: 1. CDR1 is MNHEY, CDR2 SMNVEV, per germline (reference sequence). This CDR3 has 11 residues. CDR3 amino acids: CASSSTGVQYF. CDR3 in DNA: TGTGCCAGCAGTTCGACAGGGGTTCAGTACTTC.